This note documents a single T cell receptor (beta chain) sequence. No antigen is known for it. These data come from a study of cytomegalovirus exposure and HLA in healthy donors. Primers included in the PCR were 60 Vbeta and 13 Jbeta primers. The assay was immunoSEQ multiplex PCR, and TCRdb's table has in-frame clones only and misses some. This sample contains about 190,000 clones. The study, taken as a whole, reports: Researchers counted around 180 TCR beta chains as cytomegalovirus-associated. For most TCR beta V segments, an earlier analysis put the productive rate at about 87% or about 30% of the time.

The CDR3 totals 16 residues. Trimming cost V 1 base and J 9 bases; bases outside gene matches: 8. Looked up from germline, CDR1 is SEHNR and CDR2 is FQNEAQ (reference sequence). This sequence was found in a woman aged 30 to 39 in good health and CMV-seropositive. Sequencing used PBMCs. The chain recombines TRBV7-9 with TRBJ1-5, with 11 bases fitting TRBD1. The CDR3 nucleotides read TGTGCCAGCAGCTTAGGGACAGGGGGCAAATATTGGCCCCAGCATTTT. Its protein product is CASSLGTGGKYWPQHF.